These 10 T cell receptor beta chains were all obtained from the same sample, sequenced in a study of blood T cells in healthy people across ages. Through a sample-barcoded 5' primer and a J-beta primer mix, a second PCR was run for roughly 6 to 11 cycles. Each CDR3 protein gets one entry after TCRdb re-called the 5' RACE reads with MiXCR. The sample holds about 670,000 distinct CDR3 sequences, approximately 52% seen once. Sequenced input: blood. The receptors come from an elderly woman in good health.

This clonotype was observed many times. The chain couples TRBV10-3 to TRBJ2-5; D not certain. The germline V gene has CDR1 ENHRY and CDR2 SYGVKD. V lost 2 bases and J lost 3, with 4 bases in between. This CDR3 has 12 residues. DNA of the CDR3: TGTGCCATCAGTGAGGGGAAAGAGACCCAGTACTTC. This sequence encodes CAISEGKETQYF.

The chain links TRBV9 to TRBJ1-2, with 7 bases aligning to TRBD1. This CDR3 has 15 residues. V was pared by 4 bases and J by 6 bases, with 12 bases of the junction left unmatched. The V gene's germline CDR1 is SGDLS and CDR2 YYNGEE. The CDR3, as DNA: TGTGCCAGCAGCTCAACGACAGGGCTGGCCCATGGCTACACCTTC. Residues: CASSSTTGLAHGYTF.

To note about this clonotype: A read error is possible here, since a much larger clone lies one base away. The rearrangement uses TRBV7-2 and TRBJ2-3; 8 bases align to TRBD2. The CDR3 spans 17 residues. Germline V gene data show CDR1 as SGHTA and CDR2 as FQGNSA. V shed 8 bases and J 0 bases; nucleotides not matched to a gene: 13. The CDR3 is CASPRSAGGLSTDTQYF. The CDR3 nucleotides are TGTGCCAGCCCCAGGTCGGCGGGGGGCCTAAGCACAGATACGCAGTATTTT.

In its sample, this clonotype was seen once. The V and J genes are TRBV4-2 and TRBJ2-5, with a weak D call TRBD2 (6 bases). V was pared by 3 bases and J by 3 bases, with 14 bases between. The CDR3 consists of 15 residues. Per the germline V gene, CDR1 is LGHNA and CDR2 is YNFKEQ. The CDR3 DNA reads TGTGCCAGCAGCCATGGGGTGGGACTCAAAGAGACCCAGTACTTC. Translation: CASSHGVGLKETQYF.

This clonotype was observed a few times. CDR3 in amino acids: CASQQGFGYTEAFF. The CDR3 DNA reads as TGTGCCAGCCAACAGGGATTTGGGTACACTGAAGCTTTCTTT. The chain has TRBV27 and TRBJ1-1; a weak D match, TRBD1 (6 bases). Trimming removed 8 bases at V and 3 bases at J, with 16 bases between. This CDR3 has 14 amino acids. Germline lookup yields CDR1 MNHEY and CDR2 SMNVEV (reference sequence).

This clonotype was recorded many times. The V gene is TRBV7-9, the J gene TRBJ2-1, with TRBD2 as a possible D gene (5 bases). Trimming cost V 6 bases and J 6 bases, with 21 bases left between them. The CDR3 has 16 amino acids. The germline gives CDR1 SEHNR, CDR2 FQNEAQ (reference sequence). The CDR3 is CASRNPERVGPNEQFF. DNA of the CDR3: TGTGCCAGCAGGAACCCGGAGAGGGTAGGTCCCAATGAGCAGTTCTTC.

This chain connects TRBV5-8 to TRBJ2-1, with 13 positions matching TRBD2. This CDR3 contains 17 residues. The junction had 10 bases not matched to a gene; V was cut back by 3 bases and J by 7 bases. CDR1 and CDR2 from the germline V gene are SGHTS and YDEGEE. CDR3 coding DNA: TGTGCCAGCAGCTCCGCCTCACTAGCGGGGGGGCCGAATGAGCAGTTCTTC. Translated: CASSSASLAGGPNEQFF.

This clonotype was picked up many times. CDR3 amino acids: CASSWGVGVDTQYF. Written as DNA, the CDR3 is TGTGCCAGCAGTTGGGGGGTGGGCGTAGATACGCAGTATTTT. The V call is TRBV27, the J call TRBJ2-3; a possible D gene is TRBD2 (6 bases). Germline CDR1 is MNHEY and CDR2 is SMNVEV (reference sequence). The CDR3 is made up of 14 amino acids. Trimming shortened V by 4 bases and J by 5 bases, and 13 bases separated the two germline ends.

The chain carries TRBV28 and TRBJ1-2; D ambiguous. In germline, CDR1 is MDHEN, CDR2 SYDVKM. This CDR3 has 11 residues. Trimming stripped 6 bases from V and 6 bases from J, with 8 bases between. The CDR3, as DNA: TGTGCCAGCAGGACCGGACATGGCTACACCTTC. Translating gives CASRTGHGYTF.

The chain carries TRBV29-1 and TRBJ2-1; no reliable D call. The CDR3 loop spans 13 amino acids. V was pared by 4 bases and J by 6 bases, with 13 bases between. Germline CDR1 is SQVTM and CDR2 is ANQGSEA. In DNA, the CDR3 is TGCAGCGTTGCGGTCAACCCACTCAATGAGCAGTTCTTC. Encoded protein: CSVAVNPLNEQFF.